This paragraph covers one T cell receptor beta chain sequence. Generated by immunoSEQ multiplex PCR, the TCRdb table keeps only in-frame clones and is missing some. The repertoire consists of around 94,000 clones, with around 90% occurring once and the leading ten covering approximately 3.7%. This record belongs to a study of T cell responses to AZD1222 COVID-19 vaccine. CDR1 GTSNPN and CDR2 SVGIG come from the germline V gene (reference sequence). CDR3 size: 14 residues. The V and J ends lost 0 bases and 2 bases respectively, with 10 bases between them. Here the sequenced sample was peripheral blood, taken on day 0 of AZD1222 vaccination. This receptor was obtained from an adult in good health. The chain has TRBV30 and TRBJ1-1; D is perhaps TRBD1 (6 bases). In DNA, the CDR3 is TGTGCCTGGAGTGTAGGGGGGGCAAACACTGAAGCTTTCTTT. Translating gives CAWSVGGANTEAFF.